The T cell receptor beta chain described here comes from a study of neoadjuvant anti-PD-1 for oral cavity cancer. Patients had newly diagnosed, untreated stage II-IVA oral cavity squamous cell carcinoma. These oral cavity squamous cell carcinomas were HPV-negative and locally advanced. V was trimmed by 7 bases and J by 6 bases, leaving 18 bases between them. The CDR3 contains 14 residues. The germline V gene has CDR1 MNHEY and CDR2 SMNVEV (reference sequence). Here immunoSEQ multiplex PCR was the method, and the copy in TCRdb shows in-frame clones only, minus some. In the table there are some 15,000 clones, approximately 70% of which are singletons. Study findings and constraints: Only three patients per response group were TCR-analyzed; validation needed. After neoadjuvant nivolumab, PBMC T cell clonality was significantly higher in non-responders than responders.

Notes on this clone: Its target is not known.

The starting material was PBMCs, obtained before nivolumab (anti-PD-1) treatment. This clonotype originated in a person aged 35-79 years with oral cavity squamous cell carcinoma. The chain is built from TRBV27 and TRBJ2-5, with D maybe TRBD1 (6 bases). CDR3 residues: CASIARVGGKTQYF. DNA for the CDR3: TGTGCCAGCATCGCGCGGGTAGGGGGTAAGACCCAGTACTTC.